Presented here are 13 T cell receptor beta chains from one specimen sequenced in a study of blood T cells in healthy people across ages (dated by TCRdb to the mid-2010s). Library construction relied on 5' RACE. The reads were generated on an Illumina HiSeq 2500. A second PCR of 7 to 11 cycles was performed with a sample-barcoded 5' primer and a J-beta primer mix. TCRdb trimmed public reads at Q25 via fastp, called clones via MiXCR and kept in-frame beta chains. Rows merge per CDR3 protein into single entries with the most common DNA and genes. The sample table lists around 1,500,000 distinct CDR3 sequences, roughly 28% of them with a count of one. The ten largest clones represent about 7.7% of the sample. The sequenced sample consisted of blood. The receptors derive from a woman under 40 in good health.

As DNA, the CDR3 is TGTGCCAGCAGCTTCCGAAGACAGGTCTATGGCTACACCTTC. Protein sequence: CASSFRRQVYGYTF. The rearrangement links TRBV11-2 to TRBJ1-2; weak D call: TRBD1 (6 bases). This CDR3 region has 14 residues. With 3 bases removed from V and 4 bases from J, the gap between germline ends came to 12 bases. The germline V gene encodes CDR1 SGHAT and CDR2 FQNNGV.

V gene TRBV29-1 combines with J gene TRBJ2-3; 7 nucleotides align to TRBD1. Germline-derived CDR1 and CDR2 are SQVTM and ANQGSEA. The CDR3 extends over 14 amino acids. As DNA, the CDR3 is TGCAGTGGATCTGGGGGACAGAGTGCAGATACGCAGTATTTT. Residues: CSGSGGQSADTQYF.

This clonotype was counted a few times. The V gene is TRBV5-1, the J gene TRBJ2-7; D ambiguous. With 0 bases removed from V and 3 bases from J, the gap between germline ends came to 10 bases. This CDR3 has 14 amino acids. In germline, CDR1 is SGHRS, CDR2 YFSETQ. The CDR3 is CASSLGGSDYEQYF. CDR3 coding DNA: TGCGCCAGCAGCTTGGGAGGATCGGACTACGAGCAGTACTTC. Full variable domain (outside the CDR3, taken from reference TRBV5-1 and TRBJ2-7): KAGVTQTPRYLIKTRGQQVTLSCSPISGHRSVSWYQQTPGQGLQFLFEYFSETQRNKGNFPGRFSGRQFSNSRSEMNVSTLELGDSALYLCASSLGGSDYEQYFGPGTRLTVT.

This clonotype was picked up many times. V usage is TRBV12-3 or TRBV12-4 and J usage is TRBJ2-6; TRBD1 agrees at 7 bases. The CDR3 has 13 amino acids. The trim removed 5 bases at V and 9 bases at J, leaving 4 bases unmatched. CDR3 in DNA: TGTGCCAGCAGTCGACAGGGTGTCAACGTCCTGACTTTC. As protein: CASSRQGVNVLTF.

This clonotype came up once. CDR3 bases: TGCAGTGCTAGAGTCGATGGCAATGAGCAGTTCTTC. This sequence encodes CSARVDGNEQFF. V and J are TRBV20-1 and TRBJ2-1, with unresolved D. Trimming pared 1 base from V and 6 bases from J, leaving 7 bases between. The germline gives CDR1 DFQATT, CDR2 SNEGSKA (reference sequence). The CDR3 sequence is 12 residues long.

This clonotype was detected only once. One end of the junction varies from germline; a read error may be responsible. The gene calls are TRBV30 and TRBJ2-3, with 7 nucleotides matching TRBD2. Germline values: CDR1 GTSNPN, CDR2 SVGIG (reference sequence). The CDR3 sequence is 15 residues long. DNA of the CDR3: TGTGCCAGGAGCCCCGGGCTCGGGGGGACAGATACGCAGTATTTT. It specifies CARSPGLGGTDTQYF.

Comment on this clonotype: With a much larger clone just one base away, this may be a read error. This chain connects TRBV6-6 to TRBJ2-1; D unclear. The CDR3 sequence is 13 residues long. The ends were cut back, 6 bases at V and 3 bases at J, with 9 bases in the middle. The germline CDR1 and CDR2 sequences are MNHNY and SVGAGI (reference sequence). The CDR3 nucleotides are TGTGCCAGCAGGTACACAGACTACAATGAGCAGTTCTTC. It encodes CASRYTDYNEQFF.

This clonotype has a handful of counts. The chain employs TRBV6-2 or TRBV6-3 and TRBJ2-1; the match to TRBD2 covers 7 bases. V gave up 10 bases and J gave up 6 bases; unmatched junction bases: 12. The CDR3 spans 14 residues. Looked up from germline, CDR1 is MNHEY and CDR2 is SVGEGT. The CDR3 here is CAIPPAAGLNEQFF. CDR3 nucleotide sequence: TGTGCCATCCCCCCGGCAGCGGGGCTCAATGAGCAGTTCTTC.

This clonotype has a single count. This chain joins TRBV28 and TRBJ2-5; 10 nucleotides match TRBD2. CDR3 length: 16 amino acids. Per the germline V gene, CDR1 is MDHEN and CDR2 is SYDVKM. The junction had 9 bases not matched to a gene; V was cut back by 6 bases and J by 2 bases. The DNA of the CDR3 is TGTGCCAGCAGGCCAAGCGGGGGGGCCCGACAAGAGACCCAGTACTTC. Amino acids: CASRPSGGARQETQYF.

This clonotype turned up a few times. The chain couples TRBV29-1 to TRBJ2-5, with D maybe TRBD2 (5 bases). Germline CDR1 reads SQVTM; CDR2 reads ANQGSEA. The ends were cut back, 8 bases at V and 5 bases at J, with 15 bases in the middle. The CDR3 spans 12 residues. CDR3: CSTERDTETQYF. The CDR3 nucleotides are TGCAGCACGGAGAGGGATACGGAGACCCAGTACTTC.

Comment on this clonotype: A much larger clone sits a single nucleotide away, making a read error possible. The chain links TRBV2 to TRBJ2-1; no clear D gene. Germline V gives CDR1 SNHLY, CDR2 FYNNEI. This CDR3 has 10 amino acids. V lost 7 bases and J 6 bases, leaving 4 bases between the germline ends. The CDR3 coding sequence is TGTGCCAGCACTTGCAATGAGCAGTTCTTC. Its protein is CASTCNEQFF.

The chain links TRBV6-6 to TRBJ2-1; unclear D gene. Germline assignment: CDR1 MNHNY and CDR2 SVGAGI (reference sequence). The CDR3 length is 13 residues. V was cut by 0 bases and J by 10 bases, with 10 bases left in between. This CDR3 is CASSYSRQGEQFF. The CDR3 DNA sequence: TGTGCCAGCAGTTACTCCCGGCAAGGCGAGCAGTTCTTC.

Details on this clonotype: The junction does not match germline at one end; this may be a read error. The J gene is TRBJ1-1, the V gene TRBV6-6, with D tentatively TRBD1 (5 bases). This CDR3 spans 14 amino acids. Germline lookup yields CDR1 MNHNY and CDR2 SVGAGI (reference sequence). The CDR3 coding sequence is TGTGCCGGCAGTTACGGGGCGGGGAACACTGAAGCTTTCTTT. This sequence encodes CAGSYGAGNTEAFF.